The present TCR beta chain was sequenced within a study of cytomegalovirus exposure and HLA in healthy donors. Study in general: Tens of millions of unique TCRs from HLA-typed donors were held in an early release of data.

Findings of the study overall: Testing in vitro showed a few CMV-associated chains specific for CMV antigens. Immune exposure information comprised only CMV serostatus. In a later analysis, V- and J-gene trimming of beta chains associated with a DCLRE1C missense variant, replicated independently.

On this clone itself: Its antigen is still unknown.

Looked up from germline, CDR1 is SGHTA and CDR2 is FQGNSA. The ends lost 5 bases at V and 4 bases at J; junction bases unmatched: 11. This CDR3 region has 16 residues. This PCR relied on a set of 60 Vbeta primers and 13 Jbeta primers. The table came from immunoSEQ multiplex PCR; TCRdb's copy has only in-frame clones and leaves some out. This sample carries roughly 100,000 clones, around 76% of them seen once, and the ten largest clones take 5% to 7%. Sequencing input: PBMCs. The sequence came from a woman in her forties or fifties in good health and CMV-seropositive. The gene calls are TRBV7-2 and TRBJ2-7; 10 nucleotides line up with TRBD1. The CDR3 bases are TGTGCCAGCAGCCCTCGACAGGGGGCGGTGCGGTACGAGCAGTACTTC. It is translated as CASSPRQGAVRYEQYF.